This passage covers 6 T cell receptor beta chains from one sample sequenced in a study of OX40 agonist ivuxolimab in advanced cancers. Sequencing was performed with immunoSEQ multiplex PCR; in TCRdb, only in-frame clones are kept and a portion is missing. The repertoire holds roughly 65,000 clones, with 60% to 85% as singletons. Source: CD4+ or CD8+ T cells sorted from blood, taken in a trial of the OX40 agonist ivuxolimab. The receptors were gathered from an adult with an advanced solid tumor such as melanoma, head and neck, liver or kidney cancer.

The genes are TRBV9 and TRBJ1-2; the match to TRBD1 covers 8 bases. CDR1 is SGDLS and CDR2 is YYNGEE in the germline V gene. The CDR3 loop spans 14 amino acids. Trimming at V came to 0 bases and at J to 9 bases, leaving 7 bases not matched to a gene. CDR3 bases: TGTGCCAGCAGCGTAGCAGGGGGCGCAATGAGCTACACCTTC. Residues: CASSVAGGAMSYTF.

CDR3 nucleotide sequence: TGTGCCAGCAGCTTAGACAGGGTAGACCAGCCCCAGCATTTT. Residues: CASSLDRVDQPQHF. The gene calls are TRBV7-9 and TRBJ1-5, with D possibly being TRBD1 (6 bases). Germline CDR1 reads SEHNR; CDR2 reads FQNEAQ (reference sequence). V lost 1 base and J lost 7, with 11 bases in between. The CDR3 covers 14 residues. Combining the CDR3 with reference TRBV7-9 and TRBJ1-5 gives the whole variable domain DTGVSQNPRHKITKRGQNVTFRCDPISEHNRLYWYRQTLGQGPEFLTYFQNEAQLEKSRLLSDRFSAERPKGSFSTLEIQRTEQGDSAMYLCASSLDRVDQPQHFGDGTRLSIL.

The chain couples TRBV28 to TRBJ2-7; 8 nucleotides align to TRBD2. V shed 7 bases and J 1 base; nucleotides not matched to a gene: 15. The CDR3 is 17 residues long. Germline CDR1 MDHEN, CDR2 SYDVKM. The CDR3 DNA reads as TGTGCCAGCACCTCACTCCCCGGGGGCGGGGGGTCCTACGAGCAGTACTTC. Its protein product is CASTSLPGGGGSYEQYF.

The chain joins TRBV5-1 to TRBJ1-2; D is possibly TRBD1 (6 bases). The CDR3 has 16 amino acids. V shed 0 bases and J shed 6 bases, with 18 bases lying between them. Germline CDR1 reads SGHRS; CDR2 reads YFSETQ. This chain's CDR3 is CASSLVPGTQGDGYTF. The DNA of the CDR3 is TGCGCCAGCAGCTTGGTCCCCGGGACACAGGGCGATGGCTACACCTTC.

DNA of the CDR3: TGTGCCAGCAGTCCAGGACTAGTAGTAGAGACCCAGTACTTC. Protein sequence: CASSPGLVVETQYF. V and J are TRBV6-1 and TRBJ2-5; the match to TRBD2 covers 7 bases. The V gene's germline CDR1 is MNHNS and CDR2 SASEGT. With V trimmed by 5 bases and J by 4 bases, 7 bases remained unmatched. CDR3 length: 14 residues.

The CDR3 loop reads CAWGTGSNQPQHF. The DNA for the CDR3 is TGTGCCTGGGGGACAGGCTCCAATCAGCCCCAGCATTTT. The chain combines TRBV30 with TRBJ1-5, with 8 bases lining up with TRBD1. This CDR3 contains 13 residues. With V trimmed by 5 bases and J by 3 bases, 3 bases remained unmatched. Germline CDR1 reads GTSNPN; CDR2 reads SVGIG (reference sequence).